This T cell receptor beta chain was captured by sequencing in a study of CD8 T cells in Susac syndrome. Germline-derived CDR1 and CDR2 are LGHNA and YSLEER. This CDR3 contains 12 residues. TCR beta was sequenced from blood CD8+ and CD4+ T cells. Purification of the CD8+ and CD4+ T cells relied on negative isolation, and TEMRA cells underwent FACS enrichment. The authors reverse transcribed roughly 0.5 to 1 ug RNA with random hexamers. TCRdb ran MiXCR on the immunoSEQ multiplex PCR reads and lists one entry per CDR3 protein. This table has some 180,000 distinct CDR3 sequences, 85% to 95% appearing once. Comment on this clonotype: Germline and junction disagree at one end, which may indicate a read error.

Sequencing was carried out using CD4+ T cells from PBMCs. The V and J genes are TRBV4-3 and TRBJ2-1; maybe TRBD1 (6 bases). This TCR was sampled from a human donor in good health. CDR3 sequence (DNA): TGCGCCAGCAGCCAAGATTGGGGGCGGCAGATCTTC. Encoded protein: CASSQDWGRQIF.